Listed below are T cell receptor beta chains from one sample, sequenced in a study of OX40 agonist ivuxolimab in advanced cancers. Using immunoSEQ multiplex PCR, the repertoire was profiled, and TCRdb retains in-frame clones only, with some absent. The sample contains roughly 50,000 clones, approximately 85% of which appear only once. The sequencing used CD4+ or CD8+ T cells sorted from blood, collected in a trial of the OX40 agonist ivuxolimab. These receptors were collected from an adult with an advanced solid tumor such as melanoma, head and neck, liver or kidney cancer. CDR3s include the opening cysteine and the closing phenylalanine or tryptophan. Fields, in order: D gene, J gene, V gene, clone size, CDR3 length, CDR3 protein, CDR3 DNA. The D gene is left open where the match is weak. Only part of the rows carry a size: once, few, many, or a class if the clone is expanded.

d_gene: NA
j_gene: TRBJ1-2
v_gene: TRBV5-1
abundance: few
len: 15
CDR3aa: CASSLVGGRVHGYTF
CDR3nt: TGCGCCAGCAGCTTGGTAGGGGGGCGCGTACATGGCTACACCTTC

d_gene: TRBD2
j_gene: TRBJ2-1
v_gene: TRBV7-8
abundance: NA
len: 16
CDR3aa: CASSRTSGRGNNEQFF
CDR3nt: TGTGCCAGCAGCCGGACTAGCGGGAGAGGAAACAATGAGCAGTTCTTC

d_gene: TRBD1
j_gene: TRBJ1-1
v_gene: TRBV11-1
abundance: NA
len: 16
CDR3aa: CASSLRGTGMNTEAFF
CDR3nt: TGTGCCAGCAGCTTAAGGGGGACAGGGATGAACACTGAAGCTTTCTTT

d_gene: TRBD1
j_gene: TRBJ2-3
v_gene: TRBV5-1
abundance: NA
len: 16
CDR3aa: CASSFEGQGDEDTQYF
CDR3nt: TGCGCCAGCAGCTTCGAGGGACAGGGGGATGAAGATACGCAGTATTTT

d_gene: NA
j_gene: TRBJ1-5
v_gene: TRBV6-5
abundance: few
len: 14
CDR3aa: CASSVGTEGQPQHF
CDR3nt: TGTGCCAGCAGTGTCGGGACTGAAGGTCAGCCCCAGCATTTT

d_gene: TRBD1
j_gene: TRBJ2-5
v_gene: TRBV5-1
abundance: once
len: 15
CDR3aa: CASSPEGTGGETQYF
CDR3nt: TGCGCCAGCAGCCCCGAGGGGACAGGGGGGGAGACCCAGTACTTC

d_gene: NA
j_gene: TRBJ1-2
v_gene: TRBV2
abundance: NA
len: 15
CDR3aa: CASSEVQGANYGYTF
CDR3nt: TGTGCCAGCAGTGAGGTTCAGGGTGCTAACTATGGCTACACCTTC

d_gene: NA
j_gene: TRBJ1-2
v_gene: TRBV19
abundance: NA
len: 14
CDR3aa: CASSIAVPGRGYTF
CDR3nt: TGTGCCAGTAGTATAGCCGTCCCAGGTCGAGGCTACACCTTC

d_gene: NA
j_gene: TRBJ1-3
v_gene: TRBV28
abundance: NA
len: 14
CDR3aa: CASSPGRIGNTIYF
CDR3nt: TGTGCCAGCAGCCCAGGGAGAATTGGAAACACCATATATTTT

d_gene: TRBD1
j_gene: TRBJ2-7
v_gene: TRBV5-1
abundance: once
len: 18
CDR3aa: CASSPLPGTGWGSYEQYF
CDR3nt: TGCGCCAGCAGCCCGCTTCCCGGGACAGGGTGGGGCTCCTACGAGCAGTACTTC

d_gene: NA
j_gene: TRBJ1-2
v_gene: TRBV29-1
abundance: NA
len: 14
CDR3aa: CSVDVGAGSYGYTF
CDR3nt: TGCAGCGTTGATGTGGGGGCAGGCTCCTATGGCTACACCTTC

d_gene: TRBD2
j_gene: TRBJ2-1
v_gene: TRBV10-3
abundance: once
len: 14
CDR3aa: CAISASGRPNEQFF
CDR3nt: TGTGCCATCAGTGCTAGCGGGAGGCCCAATGAGCAGTTCTTC

d_gene: NA
j_gene: TRBJ2-3
v_gene: TRBV28
abundance: NA
len: 13
CDR3aa: CASSDNRANTQYF
CDR3nt: TGTGCCAGCAGTGATAATAGGGCTAATACGCAGTATTTT

d_gene: NA
j_gene: TRBJ1-1
v_gene: TRBV29-1
abundance: NA
len: 14
CDR3aa: CSVDQGRFTTEAFF
CDR3nt: TGCAGCGTTGACCAGGGCAGATTTACCACTGAAGCTTTCTTT

d_gene: NA
j_gene: TRBJ2-1
v_gene: TRBV5-4
abundance: NA
len: 13
CDR3aa: CASSAVSDSEQFF
CDR3nt: TGTGCCAGCAGCGCCGTTTCGGACAGCGAGCAGTTCTTC

d_gene: NA
j_gene: TRBJ2-2
v_gene: TRBV2
abundance: once
len: 12
CDR3aa: CASSEARGELFF
CDR3nt: TGTGCCAGCAGTGAAGCTCGCGGGGAGCTGTTTTTT

d_gene: NA
j_gene: TRBJ1-1
v_gene: TRBV6-5
abundance: NA
len: 14
CDR3aa: CASSSRSRMAEAFF
CDR3nt: TGTGCCAGCAGTTCCCGGTCGCGCATGGCTGAAGCTTTCTTT

d_gene: NA
j_gene: TRBJ1-1
v_gene: TRBV7-2
abundance: NA
len: 16
CDR3aa: CASSLGSGRMNTEAFF
CDR3nt: TGTGCCAGCAGCTTGGGGTCAGGGAGAATGAACACTGAAGCTTTCTTT

d_gene: TRBD1
j_gene: TRBJ2-7
v_gene: TRBV19
abundance: once
len: 18
CDR3aa: CASSPGRTGVGSYYEQYF
CDR3nt: TGTGCCAGTAGTCCAGGGAGGACAGGGGTAGGATCTTACTACGAGCAGTACTTC

d_gene: NA
j_gene: TRBJ1-5
v_gene: TRBV5-1
abundance: NA
len: 15
CDR3aa: CASSLEGGSNQPQHF
CDR3nt: TGCGCCAGCAGCTTAGAGGGAGGGAGCAATCAGCCCCAGCATTTT

d_gene: NA
j_gene: TRBJ2-7
v_gene: TRBV18
abundance: NA
len: 13
CDR3aa: CASSPGRDYEQYF
CDR3nt: TGTGCCAGCTCACCCGGACGGGACTACGAGCAGTACTTC

d_gene: NA
j_gene: TRBJ1-2
v_gene: TRBV19
abundance: NA
len: 20
CDR3aa: CASSRGTHLGRQFFNYGYTF
CDR3nt: TGTGCCAGTAGTAGAGGCACCCACCTGGGGCGACAGTTCTTTAACTATGGCTACACCTTC

d_gene: NA
j_gene: TRBJ2-7
v_gene: TRBV6-5
abundance: NA
len: 13
CDR3aa: CASNGGAMGEQYF
CDR3nt: TGTGCCAGCAATGGCGGGGCCATGGGCGAGCAGTACTTC

d_gene: NA
j_gene: TRBJ1-5
v_gene: TRBV7-9
abundance: NA
len: 13
CDR3aa: CASSLGQDQPQHF
CDR3nt: TGTGCCAGCAGCTTAGGACAGGATCAGCCCCAGCATTTT

d_gene: NA
j_gene: TRBJ1-5
v_gene: TRBV11-2
abundance: NA
len: 17
CDR3aa: CASSLWVPLMGNQPQHF
CDR3nt: TGTGCCAGCAGCTTGTGGGTTCCCCTAATGGGCAATCAGCCCCAGCATTTT

d_gene: TRBD2
j_gene: TRBJ2-7
v_gene: TRBV19
abundance: NA
len: 13
CDR3aa: CASRRGGTYEQYF
CDR3nt: TGTGCCAGTAGACGGGGGGGTACCTACGAGCAGTACTTC

d_gene: TRBD2
j_gene: TRBJ2-3
v_gene: TRBV7-9
abundance: NA
len: 16
CDR3aa: CAGRGTSGRWTDTQYF
CDR3nt: TGTGCCGGACGGGGGACTAGCGGGAGATGGACAGATACGCAGTATTTT

d_gene: NA
j_gene: TRBJ2-1
v_gene: TRBV7-2
abundance: NA
len: 15
CDR3aa: CASSPGQTAFREQFF
CDR3nt: TGTGCCAGCAGTCCGGGACAAACCGCATTCAGGGAGCAGTTCTTC

d_gene: TRBD2
j_gene: TRBJ2-1
v_gene: TRBV6-1
abundance: NA
len: 13
CDR3aa: CASSELSAGEQFF
CDR3nt: TGTGCCAGCAGTGAATTATCAGCGGGAGAGCAGTTCTTC

d_gene: NA
j_gene: TRBJ1-1
v_gene: TRBV11-2
abundance: NA
len: 13
CDR3aa: CASSLDWGTEAFF
CDR3nt: TGTGCCAGCAGCTTGGACTGGGGAACTGAAGCTTTCTTT

d_gene: NA
j_gene: TRBJ2-6
v_gene: TRBV19
abundance: NA
len: 16
CDR3aa: CASSILGISGANVLTF
CDR3nt: TGTGCCAGTAGTATTTTGGGGATTTCTGGGGCCAACGTCCTGACTTTC

d_gene: NA
j_gene: TRBJ1-2
v_gene: TRBV30
abundance: few
len: 13
CDR3aa: CAWSVDRPYGYTF
CDR3nt: TGTGCCTGGAGCGTAGACAGACCCTATGGCTACACCTTC

d_gene: NA
j_gene: TRBJ2-1
v_gene: TRBV6-4
abundance: NA
len: 13
CDR3aa: CASRVNEWGEQFF
CDR3nt: TGTGCCAGCAGAGTTAACGAGTGGGGTGAGCAGTTCTTC

d_gene: TRBD1
j_gene: TRBJ1-2
v_gene: TRBV30
abundance: NA
len: 11
CDR3aa: CAGMTGNGYTF
CDR3nt: TGTGCCGGCATGACAGGGAATGGCTACACCTTC

d_gene: TRBD2
j_gene: TRBJ2-3
v_gene: TRBV9
abundance: NA
len: 14
CDR3aa: CASGREGQGDTQYF
CDR3nt: TGTGCCAGCGGCCGGGAGGGCCAGGGAGATACGCAGTATTTT

d_gene: TRBD2
j_gene: TRBJ2-5
v_gene: TRBV7-7
abundance: NA
len: 14
CDR3aa: CASSLAGDQETQYF
CDR3nt: TGTGCCAGCAGCCTAGCGGGAGATCAAGAGACCCAGTACTTC

d_gene: NA
j_gene: TRBJ1-2
v_gene: TRBV14
abundance: once
len: 14
CDR3aa: CASSPGDIGYGYTF
CDR3nt: TGTGCCAGCAGCCCAGGAGATATCGGCTATGGCTACACCTTC

d_gene: NA
j_gene: TRBJ2-1
v_gene: TRBV28
abundance: NA
len: 15
CDR3aa: CASSLSEGSYNEQFF
CDR3nt: TGTGCCAGCAGTTTATCTGAGGGTTCCTACAATGAGCAGTTCTTC

d_gene: TRBD2
j_gene: TRBJ2-3
v_gene: TRBV2
abundance: few
len: 14
CDR3aa: CASSEPLAGPTQYF
CDR3nt: TGTGCCAGCAGTGAACCACTAGCGGGGCCGACGCAGTATTTT

d_gene: TRBD2
j_gene: TRBJ2-5
v_gene: TRBV28
abundance: NA
len: 16
CDR3aa: CASSFPPSGGSETQYF
CDR3nt: TGTGCCAGCAGTTTCCCCCCATCGGGCGGGAGTGAGACCCAGTACTTC

d_gene: TRBD1
j_gene: TRBJ2-1
v_gene: TRBV7-9
abundance: NA
len: 14
CDR3aa: CASSLGQGYNEQFF
CDR3nt: TGTGCCAGCAGCTTGGGACAGGGCTACAATGAGCAGTTCTTC

d_gene: NA
j_gene: TRBJ1-6
v_gene: TRBV27
abundance: NA
len: 14
CDR3aa: CASSLLQGGSPLHF
CDR3nt: TGTGCCAGCAGTTTATTGCAGGGAGGTTCACCCCTCCACTTT

d_gene: NA
j_gene: TRBJ2-2
v_gene: TRBV10-1
abundance: NA
len: 13
CDR3aa: CASSEGVAGELFF
CDR3nt: TGCGCCAGCAGTGAGGGTGTGGCCGGGGAGCTGTTTTTT

d_gene: TRBD1
j_gene: TRBJ1-1
v_gene: TRBV28
abundance: NA
len: 15
CDR3aa: CASSFVLPGQGKAFF
CDR3nt: TGTGCCAGCAGTTTCGTTTTACCGGGACAGGGAAAAGCTTTCTTT

d_gene: TRBD2
j_gene: TRBJ2-1
v_gene: TRBV28
abundance: NA
len: 15
CDR3aa: CASSSTSGTWNEQFF
CDR3nt: TGTGCCAGCAGTTCGACTAGCGGGACTTGGAATGAGCAGTTCTTC

d_gene: NA
j_gene: TRBJ2-7
v_gene: TRBV28
abundance: NA
len: 13
CDR3aa: CATEDSLLSEQYF
CDR3nt: TGTGCCACGGAAGACAGTCTTCTCTCCGAGCAGTACTTC

d_gene: TRBD1
j_gene: TRBJ2-7
v_gene: TRBV5-8
abundance: NA
len: 17
CDR3aa: CASSLGDPFQGAYEQYF
CDR3nt: TGTGCCAGCAGCTTGGGGGACCCCTTCCAGGGGGCCTACGAGCAGTACTTC

d_gene: TRBD1
j_gene: TRBJ2-7
v_gene: TRBV4-1
abundance: few
len: 18
CDR3aa: CASSQQERTGSGSIASYF
CDR3nt: TGCGCCAGCAGCCAACAGGAGCGGACAGGGTCGGGTTCGATAGCTTCTTACTTC